One and the same sample provided the 32 T cell receptor beta chains below, sequenced in a study of cytomegalovirus exposure and HLA in healthy donors. PCR involved 60 Vbeta and 13 Jbeta primers. Sequencing used immunoSEQ multiplex PCR; TCRdb keeps in-frame clones, though not all of them. The data show 150,000 or so clones, more than 60% seen once. Sequenced sample: PBMCs. These receptor sequences come from a young man in good health and CMV-seropositive.

V gene TRBV10-3 combines with J gene TRBJ1-5, with D possibly TRBD1 on 6 matching bases. This CDR3 has 13 residues. From germline, CDR1 is ENHRY and CDR2 SYGVKD. V gave up 5 bases and J gave up 5 bases, with 10 bases separating them. CDR3 amino acids: CAISPGTYQPQHF. The CDR3 DNA sequence: TGTGCCATCAGTCCCGGGACATATCAGCCCCAGCATTTT.

V and J are TRBV7-8 and TRBJ2-7; 12 nucleotides match TRBD2. V lost 4 bases to trimming and J lost 5 bases; unmatched junction nucleotides: 9. Germline V gene data show CDR1 as SGHVS and CDR2 as FQNEAQ. This CDR3 is 16 amino acids long. In nucleotides, the CDR3 is TGTGCCAGCAGCTCTCAGACTAGCGGGGGTTTGAACGAGCAGTACTTC. As protein: CASSSQTSGGLNEQYF. The full variable domain, rest sourced from reference TRBV7-8 and TRBJ2-7, is GAGVSQSPRYKVAKRGQDVALRCDPISGHVSLFWYQQALGQGPEFLTYFQNEAQLDKSGLPSDRFFAERPEGSVSTLKIQRTQQEDSAVYLCASSSQTSGGLNEQYFGPGTRLTVT.

The count of this clone is one. The chain employs TRBV6-4 and TRBJ2-1, with a possible D match to TRBD1 (5 bases). The germline V gene has CDR1 MRHNA and CDR2 SNTAGT. This CDR3 region has 13 residues. Trimming cost V 6 bases and J 2 bases, with 8 bases left between them. The CDR3 DNA follows: TGTGCCAGCAGCGCGGACACCTACAATGAGCAGTTCTTC. Amino acid sequence: CASSADTYNEQFF.

This clone is a singleton in its sample. At one end the junction does not follow the germline gene, possibly because of a read error. V and J are TRBV7-9 and TRBJ2-7; TRBD2 might be the D (5 bases). Germline CDR1 and CDR2: SEHNR and FQNEAQ (reference sequence). CDR3 size: 13 residues. CDR3 region: CSSSLGLFYEQYF. Written as DNA, the CDR3 is TGTTCCAGCAGCCTAGGACTTTTCTACGAGCAGTACTTC.

The table lists this clone with a count of one. The V and J genes are TRBV6-1 and TRBJ2-5, with D possibly matching TRBD1 (6 bases). With the DNA end fitting TRBJ2-7 better, the J assignment may be wrong. The CDR3 runs 16 residues. Germline lookup yields CDR1 MNHNS and CDR2 SASEGT. As DNA, the CDR3 is TGTGCCAGCAGTGACGCTGGTGATACAGGGTTCCACGAGCAGTACTTC. As protein: CASSDAGDTGFHEQYF.

The V call is TRBV7-2, the J call TRBJ1-6; D is unclear. This CDR3 is 14 amino acids long. With 0 bases removed from V and 9 bases from J, the gap between germline ends came to 9 bases. Germline CDR1 reads SGHTA; CDR2 reads FQGNSA. The CDR3 nucleotides read TGTGCCAGCAGCTTAGCGGCCCTAGGTTCACCCCTCCACTTT. It translates to CASSLAALGSPLHF.

The chain is built from TRBV7-3 and TRBJ2-2; D not certain. V was trimmed by 5 bases and J by 7 bases, leaving 11 bases between them. Per germline, CDR1 SGHTA and CDR2 FQGTGA. This CDR3 has 13 amino acids. DNA of the CDR3: TGTGCCAGCAGCCCCCTGAGGTACGGGGAGCTGTTTTTT. This sequence encodes CASSPLRYGELFF.

This clone was observed a single time. This chain joins TRBV30 and TRBJ2-7; D gene ambiguous. Trimming left V 3 bases short and J 0 bases short, with 9 bases between. Germline V lookup: CDR1 GTSNPN, CDR2 SVGIG (reference sequence). This CDR3 spans 13 amino acids. CDR3 bases: TGTGCCTGGAGCTCTTATAACTCCTACGAGCAGTACTTC. Its translation: CAWSSYNSYEQYF. Looking up the rest from reference TRBV30 and TRBJ2-7 gives the full variable domain: SQTIHQWPATLVQPVGSPLSLECTVEGTSNPNLYWYRQAAGRGLQLLFYSVGIGQISSEVPQNLSASRPQDRQFILSSKKLLLSDSGFYLCAWSSYNSYEQYFGPGTRLTVT.

This rearrangement joins TRBV18 to TRBJ1-2; TRBD1 matches 7 bases. This CDR3 region has 17 residues. Germline assignment: CDR1 KGHSH and CDR2 LQKENI. J gave up 8 bases and V 3 bases, and 18 bases lay outside the gene matches. The CDR3 spells CASSPTTGDSSYSGYTF. The CDR3 DNA reads TGTGCCAGCTCACCGACAACAGGGGATAGTAGTTATTCGGGCTACACCTTC.

This clone showed up just a few times. This chain connects TRBV7-9 to TRBJ1-4, with D tentatively TRBD1 (5 bases). The CDR3 consists of 14 residues. The germline gives CDR1 SEHNR, CDR2 FQNEAQ (reference sequence). The germline V and J ends were trimmed by 4 bases and 8 bases, with 14 bases remaining between them. The CDR3 protein is CASSSRDGREKLFF. CDR3 coding DNA: TGTGCCAGCAGCTCCCGGGACGGGAGGGAAAAACTGTTTTTT.

This rearrangement joins TRBV27 to TRBJ1-2; 9 bases agree with TRBD1. The V gene's germline CDR1 is MNHEY and CDR2 SMNVEV (reference sequence). The CDR3 extends over 15 amino acids. V was clipped by 5 bases and J by 2 bases; unmatched bases: 6. The CDR3 coding sequence is TGTGCCAGCAGTAGTCCGGGACAGGGAAACTATGGCTACACCTTC. As protein: CASSSPGQGNYGYTF.

This clone was counted only a few times. The rearrangement links TRBV4-1 to TRBJ2-2; the match to TRBD2 covers 13 bases. Germline loops: CDR1 MGHRA, CDR2 YSYEKL. CDR3 length: 17 residues. V was pared by 2 bases and J by 7 bases, with 7 bases of the junction left unmatched. The CDR3 DNA reads TGCGCCAGCAGCCAACAAGGACTAGCGGGAGCCGGCGGGGAGCTGTTTTTT. Its translation is CASSQQGLAGAGGELFF.

This chain connects TRBV5-4 to TRBJ1-5, with TRBD1 identical over 10 bases. This CDR3 contains 15 residues. In germline, CDR1 is SGHNT, CDR2 YYREEE (reference sequence). The V gene end was trimmed by 4 bases and the J gene end by 6 bases; junction bases not matched to a gene: 7. The CDR3 protein is CASSAGTGESQPQHF. DNA of the CDR3: TGTGCCAGCAGCGCAGGGACAGGGGAGAGTCAGCCCCAGCATTTT.

Remarks on this clone: The germline gene is not matched at one end of the junction; a read error may be the cause. The rearrangement joins TRBV29-1 to TRBJ1-2; a weak D match, TRBD1 (6 bases). Germline-derived CDR1 and CDR2 are SQVTM and ANQGSEA. The CDR3 extends over 9 amino acids. The CDR3: CSVQDRINF. The DNA of the CDR3 is TGCAGCGTGCAGGACAGAATTAACTTC.

The rearrangement joins TRBV25-1 to TRBJ1-6, with D possibly TRBD1 on 5 matching bases. This CDR3 has 17 amino acids. Between the trimmed V and J ends, which lost 1 base and 8 bases, there was a span of 18 bases. Germline assignment: CDR1 MGHDK and CDR2 SYGVNS. The CDR3 DNA reads TGTGCCAGCAGTGAATTAGGGAGGGGCGGAATGGATTCACCCCTCCACTTT. Translating it yields CASSELGRGGMDSPLHF.

The V gene is TRBV28, the J gene TRBJ1-2, with a tentative D call TRBD1 (5 bases). V was clipped by 10 bases and J by 6 bases, with 18 bases between them. Germline lookup yields CDR1 MDHEN and CDR2 SYDVKM. The CDR3 extends over 13 amino acids. CDR3 residues: CATSEGRVDGYTF. As DNA, the CDR3 is TGTGCCACCTCGGAGGGGCGAGTCGATGGCTACACCTTC.

This clone was counted only a few times. The V gene is TRBV6-1, the J gene TRBJ1-2; 7 bases are shared with TRBD1. The junction had 6 bases not matched to a gene; V was cut back by 5 bases and J by 6 bases. This CDR3 region has 13 residues. The germline V gene has CDR1 MNHNS and CDR2 SASEGT. The CDR3 protein is CASSRDRENGYTF. The DNA for the CDR3 is TGTGCCAGCAGTCGCGACAGGGAGAATGGCTACACCTTC.

This clone was detected only a few times. A much larger clone differs from this one at a single base, so this may be a read error. This rearrangement joins TRBV29-1 to TRBJ1-4, with D tentatively TRBD1 (5 bases). The germline V gene encodes CDR1 SQVTM and CDR2 ANQGSEA. V shed 1 base and J shed 8 bases, with 17 bases lying between them. This CDR3 has 15 residues. CDR3 bases: TGCAGCGTTGAAGGGGGCTCCACAACTGCAGAAAAACTGTTTTTT. Its translation is CSVEGGSTTAEKLFF.

This chain links TRBV15 with TRBJ2-3; tentative D call: TRBD1 (6 bases). This CDR3 contains 15 residues. Between the trimmed V and J ends, which lost 0 bases and 3 bases, there was a span of 10 bases. CDR1 is LNHNV, CDR2 YYDKDF, per germline (reference sequence). CDR3 DNA: TGTGCCACCAGCAGAGATCTGCAGGGGACAGATACGCAGTATTTT. Translation gives CATSRDLQGTDTQYF.

The chain joins TRBV9 to TRBJ2-7; 13 positions match TRBD2. Per germline, CDR1 SGDLS and CDR2 YYNGEE. The CDR3 is 17 residues long. J was trimmed by 0 bases and V by 4 bases; bases with no gene match: 7. The CDR3 bases are TGTGCCAGCAGCCCACGACTAGCGGGAGGACCCTCCTACGAGCAGTACTTC. It codes for CASSPRLAGGPSYEQYF.

This clone was counted only a few times. The chain links TRBV5-1 to TRBJ2-1; TRBD2 aligns across 9 bases. This CDR3 region has 14 residues. CDR1 is SGHRS, CDR2 YFSETQ, per germline. After removal of 5 bases from V and 10 bases from J, the junction contained 10 bases not matched to a gene. CDR3 bases: TGCGCCAGCAGGGCTGCGGGACTAGCCGGAGAGCAGTTCTTC. Translated: CASRAAGLAGEQFF.

This chain joins TRBV20-1 and TRBJ2-5; no definite D call. The tail of the sequence fits TRBJ2-7 better, so the J call may be wrong. The CDR3 runs to 11 residues. Germline loops: CDR1 DFQATT, CDR2 SNEGSKA (reference sequence). CDR3 in amino acids: CSAIGSHEQYF. CDR3 DNA: TGCAGTGCCATCGGGTCGCACGAGCAGTACTTC.

This clone was counted ten times or more. The V call is TRBV6-5, the J call TRBJ1-1, with D hard to call. CDR1 and CDR2 from the germline V gene are MNHEY and SVGAGI. The V gene lost 7 bases and the J gene lost 1 base, with 13 bases spanning the gap. The CDR3 has 14 residues. The CDR3 sequence is CASNSNRGNTEAFF. In DNA form, the CDR3 reads TGTGCCAGCAACTCCAATCGGGGGAACACTGAAGCTTTCTTT.

The rearrangement joins TRBV9 to TRBJ2-3, with D tentatively TRBD2 (6 bases). The CDR3 has 16 residues. V shed 0 bases and J shed 6 bases, with 17 bases lying between them. CDR1 and CDR2 (germline): SGDLS, YYNGEE. The CDR3 sequence: CASSVVGGPTGDTQYF. The CDR3 DNA reads as TGTGCCAGCAGCGTAGTGGGAGGCCCAACGGGGGATACGCAGTATTTT.

The rearrangement joins TRBV29-1 to TRBJ2-2, with TRBD1 identical over 7 bases. V lost 5 bases to trimming and J lost 0 bases; unmatched junction nucleotides: 6. Germline V CDR1 and CDR2: SQVTM, ANQGSEA. This CDR3 spans 15 amino acids. The CDR3: CSVPRQGANTGELFF. CDR3 coding DNA: TGCAGCGTTCCTAGACAGGGAGCGAACACCGGGGAGCTGTTTTTT.

The chain couples TRBV4-2 to TRBJ2-2, with 7 bases that match TRBD2. The ends lost 0 bases at V and 5 bases at J; junction bases unmatched: 6. The CDR3 extends over 16 amino acids. Germline CDR1 LGHNA, CDR2 YNFKEQ. For the CDR3, the DNA is TGTGCCAGCAGCCAAGATTCGGGAGGAGAGACCGGGGAGCTGTTTTTT. As protein: CASSQDSGGETGELFF.

The rearrangement links TRBV7-9 to TRBJ2-3; D might be TRBD2 (5 bases). Germline V lookup: CDR1 SEHNR, CDR2 FQNEAQ (reference sequence). This CDR3 region has 14 residues. The V end was cut by 5 bases, the J end by 4 bases, with 13 bases between. The CDR3 coding sequence is TGTGCCAGCAGCGCGCGGACTGGCGCAGATACGCAGTATTTT. Its translation is CASSARTGADTQYF.

The genes are TRBV19 and TRBJ2-3; 8 bases line up with TRBD1. Germline assignment: CDR1 LNHDA and CDR2 SQIVND (reference sequence). Losses at the gene ends were 7 bases for V and 0 bases for J; bases not matched to a gene: 12. The CDR3 runs to 17 residues. The CDR3 reads CASTTTWTGSSTDTQYF. CDR3 bases: TGTGCCAGTACCACAACCTGGACAGGGTCTAGCACAGATACGCAGTATTTT.

The chain employs TRBV5-6 and TRBJ2-7; D is ambiguous. CDR3 size: 14 residues. V shed 4 bases and J shed 3 bases, with 14 bases lying between them. CDR1 is SGHDT and CDR2 is YYEEEE in the germline V gene. CDR3 coding DNA: TGTGCCAGCAGCCCAGGTCTGGCTATCTACGAGCAGTACTTC. It codes for CASSPGLAIYEQYF. Full variable domain (missing parts from reference TRBV5-6 and TRBJ2-7): DAGVTQSPTHLIKTRGQQVTLRCSPKSGHDTVSWYQQALGQGPQFIFQYYEEEERQRGNFPDRFSGHQFPNYSSELNVNALLLGDSALYLCASSPGLAIYEQYFGPGTRLTVT.

Here the CDR3 reads CASSLHRPLATHAYGTDTQYF. CDR3 DNA sequence: TGTGCCAGCAGTTTACACCGCCCACTAGCAACCCACGCCTATGGCACAGATACGCAGTATTTT. J is TRBJ2-3 and V is TRBV28; possible D gene TRBD2, 6 bases. CDR3 size: 21 residues. Germline lookup yields CDR1 MDHEN and CDR2 SYDVKM. Trimming cost V 2 bases and J 1 base, with 28 bases left between them.

This rearrangement joins TRBV11-1 to TRBJ2-6, with D uncertain. The CDR3 runs 14 residues. V gave up 3 bases and J gave up 2 bases, with 5 bases separating them. CDR1 SGHAT and CDR2 FQDESV come from the germline V gene (reference sequence). DNA for the CDR3: TGTGCCAGCAGCTTTCCCGCTGGGGCCAACGTCCTGACTTTC. It is translated as CASSFPAGANVLTF.

The chain combines TRBV7-6 with TRBJ1-2, with D perhaps TRBD1 (6 bases). Trimming took 3 bases from V and 5 from J, leaving 19 bases between them. This CDR3 spans 16 amino acids. CDR1 and CDR2 (germline): SGHVS, FNYEAQ. The CDR3 here is CASSLKPDGRGYGYTF. Written as DNA, the CDR3 is TGTGCCAGCAGCTTGAAACCTGACGGCAGGGGATATGGCTACACCTTC.